This TCR beta chain was sequenced in a study of T cells in Graves' hyperthyroidism and ophthalmopathy (dated by TCRdb to the late 2010s). For the wider study: To identify TCR V-J signatures that set the groups apart, the researchers used a discovery cohort of 100 or so patients, made up of roughly 40 with Graves' ophthalmopathy and approximately 57 with stable Graves' hyperthyroidism. Prospective prediction of ophthalmopathy was tested in an independent validation cohort consisting of some 19 hyperthyroidism patients and more than 15 patients who later progressed to ophthalmopathy. The roughly 99 discovery patients were divided at random into training and test sets in a 7:3 ratio. Thyroid tissue and blood T-cell repertoires from several Graves' hyperthyroidism patients were also compared in the study. After blood sampling, hyperthyroidism patients were treated with methimazole at a starting dose of 30 mg daily, and ophthalmopathy patients were treated with high-dose intravenous methylprednisolone. The paper reports TCR Vbeta CDR3 sequencing of 140 or so peripheral blood samples: some 44 ophthalmopathy, about 75 hyperthyroidism and approximately 17 progressor patients. Points the paper makes about the study in general: Most expanded thyroid clonotypes (frequency above 0.001) were also detected in blood, a finding suggesting that blood repertoires may reflect thyroid immune responses. In validation, progression to ophthalmopathy was predicted by the model with more than 65% sensitivity and 72.22% specificity, a median of 6.5 months before onset. Ophthalmopathy was separated from stable hyperthyroidism by a 13 V-J signature model, with approximately 86% sensitivity and about 81% specificity obtained in cross-validation and 80%/75% obtained in testing. No statistical method was used to fix the sample size in advance, and group allocation was not hidden from the investigators.

This clonotype has at least ten counts. The specificity of this receptor is unknown. Base-call qualities are not available, and no considerably larger clone is one nucleotide away. Stable Graves' hyperthyroidism was defined as no progression to ophthalmopathy during 18 months of follow-up. Hyperthyroidism patients were newly diagnosed, with disease duration under 2 months, and aged 18 to 65 years. Any patient with an uncontrolled infection, another autoimmune disease, pregnancy or lactation was excluded. Diagnoses relied on clinical symptoms, serum thyroxine and TRAb, thyroid ultrasound and orbital computed tomography. Trizol reagent was used to extract total RNA, and RNA quality was then checked on an Agilent 2100 Bioanalyzer. The germline V gene sets CDR1 to SGHTA and CDR2 to FQGNSA. Trimming at the junction amounts to 7 bases on V and 6 bases on J, and the germline ends lie 11 bases apart. Inclusive of the bounding cysteine and phenylalanine, the CDR3 is 12 residues long. Just the 36-base CDR3 DNA is kept, in frame starting at base 1.

TCR beta CDR3 regions were amplified from RNA transcripts. A first-round RT-PCR of the TCR CDR3 used the HTBI primer set with the Qiagen OneStep RT-PCR kit. The libraries were constructed in a second round of multiplex PCR and then size-selected and purified. Sequencing of the libraries was done on an Illumina HiSeq2000 using paired-end 100 bp reads. The source study handled its data this way. Raw data were processed with SOAPnuke, discarding reads with adapters, uncalled bases, mean Phred below 15, or no exact constant-primer or identifier match. COPE v1.2.5 was used to merge the high-quality paired reads, and each unique nucleotide sequence was defined as a clonotype. MiTCR v1.1 was used to align clonotypes to the IMGT TRBV, TRBD and TRBJ reference segments. Analysis was restricted to V-J combinations with a frequency above 0.0001, which covered approximately 99% of repertoires. The TCS score was defined as the ratio of F50 (clonal expansion) to E x V (chaos), calculated using BLOSUM62-based TCRdist between CDR3 peptides within each V-J. Welch's t-statistics and random forest reduced 500 to 550 V-J features to 13, which were used in a naive Bayes classifier (R e1071). The similarity between thyroid and blood repertoires was quantified using the Morisita-Horn index. Starting from the raw public reads, TCRdb applied fastp trimming at Q25, assembled clones with MiXCR and retained in-frame beta chains. Each record represents a unique CDR3 protein, reported with the most common genes and DNA among its rows. What appears here as the V and J calls and clone size reflects TCRdb's work, not the paper's. In this sample the table shows 530,000 or so distinct CDR3 sequences, about 43% of which occur a single time. The leading ten clones occupy around 8% of the sample.

This TCR was recovered from a woman under 30 with Graves' hyperthyroidism. Sequenced material: peripheral blood or thyroid tissue (not recorded which). The chain joins TRBV7-2 to TRBJ2-3; no D gene call is confident. The nucleotides are TGTGCCAGCACCCCCGGCCGGGATACGCAGTATTTT. It codes for CASTPGRDTQYF. The CDR3 plus the reference TRBV7-2 and TRBJ2-3 genes for the other parts give the full variable domain: GAGVSQSPSNKVTEKGKDVELRCDPISGHTALYWYRQSLGQGLEFLIYFQGNSAPDKSGLPSDRFSAERTGGSVSTLTIQRTQQEDSAVYLCASTPGRDTQYFGPGTRLTVL.